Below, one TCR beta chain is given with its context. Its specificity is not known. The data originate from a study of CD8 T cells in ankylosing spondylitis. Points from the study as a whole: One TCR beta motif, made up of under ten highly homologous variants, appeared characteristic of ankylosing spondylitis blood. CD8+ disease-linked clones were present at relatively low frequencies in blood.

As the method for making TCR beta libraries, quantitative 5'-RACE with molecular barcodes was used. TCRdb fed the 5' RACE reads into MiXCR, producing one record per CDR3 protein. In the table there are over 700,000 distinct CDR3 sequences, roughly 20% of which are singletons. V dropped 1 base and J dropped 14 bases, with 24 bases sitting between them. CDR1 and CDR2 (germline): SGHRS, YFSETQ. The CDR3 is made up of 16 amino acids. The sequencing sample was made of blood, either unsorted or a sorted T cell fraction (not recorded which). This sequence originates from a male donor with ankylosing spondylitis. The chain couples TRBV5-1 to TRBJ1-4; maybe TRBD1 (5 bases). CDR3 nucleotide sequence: TGCGCCAGCAGCTTGCAACCGGCACTCCTAGGGGAAGGGCTGTTTTTT. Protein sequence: CASSLQPALLGEGLFF.